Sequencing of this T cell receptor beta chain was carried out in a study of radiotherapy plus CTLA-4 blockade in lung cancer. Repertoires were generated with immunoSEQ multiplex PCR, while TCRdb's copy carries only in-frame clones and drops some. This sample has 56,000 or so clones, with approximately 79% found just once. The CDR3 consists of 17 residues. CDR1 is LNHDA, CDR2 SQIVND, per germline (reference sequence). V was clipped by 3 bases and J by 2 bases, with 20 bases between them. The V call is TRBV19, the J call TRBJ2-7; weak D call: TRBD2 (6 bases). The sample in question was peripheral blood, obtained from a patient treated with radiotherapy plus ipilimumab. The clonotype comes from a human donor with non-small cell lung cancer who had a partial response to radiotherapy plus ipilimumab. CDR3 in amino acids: CASSIASPTGTAYEQYF. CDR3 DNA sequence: TGTGCCAGTAGTATCGCCTCCCCCACCGGGACTGCCTACGAGCAGTACTTC. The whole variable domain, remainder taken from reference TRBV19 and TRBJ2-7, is DGGITQSPKYLFRKEGQNVTLSCEQNLNHDAMYWYRQDPGQGLRLIYYSQIVNDFQKGDIAEGYSVSREKKESFPLTVTSAQKNPTAFYLCASSIASPTGTAYEQYFGPGTRLTVT.